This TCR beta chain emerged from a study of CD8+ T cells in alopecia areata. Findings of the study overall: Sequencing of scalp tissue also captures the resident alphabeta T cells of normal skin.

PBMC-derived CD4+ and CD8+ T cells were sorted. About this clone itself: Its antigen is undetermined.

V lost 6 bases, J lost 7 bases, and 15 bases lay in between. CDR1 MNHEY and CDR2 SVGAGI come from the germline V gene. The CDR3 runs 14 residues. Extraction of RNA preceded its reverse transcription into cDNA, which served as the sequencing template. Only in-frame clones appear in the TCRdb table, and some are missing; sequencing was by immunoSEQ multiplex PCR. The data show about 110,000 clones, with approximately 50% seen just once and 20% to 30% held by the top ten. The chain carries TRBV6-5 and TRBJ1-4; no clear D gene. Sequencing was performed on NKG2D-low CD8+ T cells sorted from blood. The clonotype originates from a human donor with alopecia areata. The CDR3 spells CASSPVGDREKLFF. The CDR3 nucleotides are TGTGCCAGCAGCCCAGTTGGGGATCGTGAAAAACTGTTTTTT.